This TCR beta chain emerged from a study of T cells after yellow fever vaccination. Conversion of TCR transcripts into cDNA relied on 5'RACE template switching, which added a universal primer site and UMIs. TCRdb called the 5' RACE reads again in MiXCR, with one record for every CDR3 protein. The table records a few hundred thousand distinct CDR3 sequences, approximately 6.7% of them present only once. Note on this clonotype: Its specificity is not known.

Study results and limitations: Booster sampling recovered most clones from primary vaccination (approximately 97% CD4, around 88% CD8). Repertoires sorted by FACS could include abundant clonotypes that are contaminants from the bulk population.

CDR3 length: 16 residues. Unmatched junction bases numbered 9, after V lost 5 bases and J lost 7 bases. Germline V lookup: CDR1 DFQATT, CDR2 SNEGSKA (reference sequence). The starting material was CD4+ T cells sorted from PBMCs, obtained on the day of the yellow fever booster vaccination. The chain employs TRBV20-1 and TRBJ2-3; TRBD2 agrees at 16 bases. This receptor was taken from a man younger than 40 who received the YFV17D yellow fever vaccine. The CDR3 loop reads CSAGPGLAGGPNTQYF. In DNA, the CDR3 is TGCAGTGCTGGCCCGGGACTAGCGGGAGGGCCGAATACGCAGTATTTT.